The 24 T cell receptor beta chains in this list originate from one sample, sequenced in a study of T cell responses to AZD1222 COVID-19 vaccine. Assay used: immunoSEQ multiplex PCR; TCRdb lists only in-frame clones, some missing. The table includes some 150,000 clones, just over 90% detected once. Here the sequenced sample was peripheral blood, taken on day 0 of MenACWY control vaccination. The receptors derive from an adult in good health.

This clone was counted once. The chain has TRBV4-1 and TRBJ2-5; D call uncertain. Germline V gene sequence: CDR1 MGHRA, CDR2 YSYEKL. V lost 4 bases to trimming and J lost 9 bases, with 15 bases between them. The CDR3 totals 13 residues. The CDR3 region has the DNA TGCGCCAGCAGCCCTACGGTAGAACTTGCCCAGTACTTC. Amino acid sequence: CASSPTVELAQYF.

V and J are TRBV28 and TRBJ1-5; the D gene is possibly TRBD1 (5 bases). The germline gives CDR1 MDHEN, CDR2 SYDVKM. CDR3 length: 14 residues. V lost 11 bases, J lost 3 bases, and 17 bases lay in between. CDR3 protein: CAARDGTFNQPQHF. In nucleotides, the CDR3 is TGTGCCGCCCGGGACGGAACCTTCAATCAGCCCCAGCATTTT.

The chain couples TRBV7-2 to TRBJ2-7; 10 positions match TRBD2. Germline assignment: CDR1 SGHTA and CDR2 FQGNSA. The V gene end was trimmed by 4 bases and the J gene end by 7 bases; junction bases not matched to a gene: 13. The CDR3 is 16 residues long. The CDR3 here is CASSSQAGGSKGEQYF. The DNA of the CDR3 is TGTGCCAGCAGCTCCCAAGCGGGAGGGTCGAAGGGGGAGCAGTACTTC. The full variable domain, rest sourced from reference TRBV7-2 and TRBJ2-7, is GAGVSQSPSNKVTEKGKDVELRCDPISGHTALYWYRQSLGQGLEFLIYFQGNSAPDKSGLPSDRFSAERTGGSVSTLTIQRTQQEDSAVYLCASSSQAGGSKGEQYFGPGTRLTVT.

The V call is TRBV6-5, the J call TRBJ1-1, with D maybe TRBD1 (6 bases). From germline, CDR1 is MNHEY and CDR2 SVGAGI. The CDR3 consists of 13 residues. Trimming took 8 bases from V and 3 from J, leaving 13 bases between them. The CDR3: CASLWDKDTEAFF. The CDR3, as DNA: TGTGCCAGCCTATGGGACAAAGACACTGAAGCTTTCTTT.

The J gene is TRBJ1-5, the V gene TRBV7-3; a weak D match, TRBD1 (6 bases). The germline gives CDR1 SGHTA, CDR2 FQGTGA. The CDR3 is 13 residues long. V dropped 5 bases and J dropped 3 bases, with 8 bases sitting between them. In DNA, the CDR3 is TGTGCCAGCAGCGGGGGGGCCAATCAGCCCCAGCATTTT. Amino acids: CASSGGANQPQHF. Looking up the rest from reference TRBV7-3 and TRBJ1-5 gives the full variable domain: GAGVSQTPSNKVTEKGKYVELRCDPISGHTALYWYRQSLGQGPEFLIYFQGTGAADDSGLPNDRFFAVRPEGSVSTLKIQRTERGDSAVYLCASSGGANQPQHFGDGTRLSIL.

The V gene is TRBV4-1, the J gene TRBJ1-4, with unresolved D. The CDR3 totals 15 residues. Germline-derived CDR1 and CDR2 are MGHRA and YSYEKL. V was trimmed by 3 bases and J by 4 bases, leaving 12 bases between them. The CDR3 DNA is TGCGCCAGCAGCCACTGGGGTTTAGGTAATGAAAAACTGTTTTTT. This encodes CASSHWGLGNEKLFF.

This sequence joins TRBV9 and TRBJ1-1; perhaps TRBD1 as D (6 bases). This CDR3 spans 15 amino acids. The germline V gene encodes CDR1 SGDLS and CDR2 YYNGEE. Trimming removed 3 bases from V and 6 bases from J, with 18 bases in between. The CDR3: CASSGLQGEASEAFF. The CDR3 DNA follows: TGTGCCAGCAGCGGTCTACAGGGAGAGGCGTCTGAAGCTTTCTTT.

The gene calls are TRBV5-1 and TRBJ1-1, with D unclear. Trimming shortened V by 2 bases and J by 5 bases, and 13 bases separated the two germline ends. CDR1 SGHRS and CDR2 YFSETQ come from the germline V gene. This CDR3 is 14 amino acids long. CDR3: CASSLRGRGTEAFF. Here the CDR3 DNA reads TGCGCCAGCAGCTTAAGAGGCCGCGGTACTGAAGCTTTCTTT.

V is TRBV6-1 and J is TRBJ2-6; D is ambiguous. The CDR3 covers 18 residues. Germline CDR1 is MNHNS and CDR2 is SASEGT. V was shortened by 2 bases and J by 2 bases, with 16 bases between the two germline ends. For the CDR3, the DNA is TGTGCCAGCAGTGAAACGGAACAGCCAAGGCCTGGGGCCAACGTCCTGACTTTC. Encoded protein: CASSETEQPRPGANVLTF.

The chain employs TRBV6-5 and TRBJ1-3; TRBD1 matches at 9 bases. V shed 4 bases, J shed 4 bases, and the junction held 5 bases outside the gene matches. Per germline, CDR1 MNHEY and CDR2 SVGAGI. This CDR3 spans 15 amino acids. The CDR3 protein is CASSLQGAAGNTIYF. CDR3 sequence (DNA): TGTGCCAGCAGTTTACAGGGGGCAGCAGGAAACACCATATATTTT.

The chain joins TRBV28 to TRBJ1-6, with a weak D call TRBD1 (5 bases). Germline CDR1 MDHEN, CDR2 SYDVKM. V lost 5 bases, J lost 6 bases, and 11 bases lay in between. This CDR3 comprises 14 residues. CDR3 nucleotides: TGTGCCAGCAGTGCCGGGGGGAGTAATTCACCCCTCCACTTT. The encoded protein is CASSAGGSNSPLHF.

The V and J genes are TRBV9 and TRBJ2-3; D gene ambiguous. The V gene lost 4 bases and the J gene lost 2 bases, with 11 bases spanning the gap. CDR3 length: 14 residues. Germline V lookup: CDR1 SGDLS, CDR2 YYNGEE. The CDR3 sequence is CASSHPKATDTQYF. The CDR3 DNA sequence: TGTGCCAGCAGCCATCCCAAGGCCACAGATACGCAGTATTTT.

This chain joins TRBV6-6 and TRBJ1-1; the D gene is possibly TRBD1 (5 bases). The V gene's germline CDR1 is MNHNY and CDR2 SVGAGI (reference sequence). V was trimmed by 7 bases and J by 1 base, leaving 16 bases between them. The CDR3 runs to 15 residues. The CDR3 sequence is CASKVGEVGNTEAFF. The CDR3 coding sequence is TGTGCCAGCAAGGTAGGGGAGGTGGGGAACACTGAAGCTTTCTTT.

The V gene is TRBV12-5, the J gene TRBJ2-1; TRBD1 matches at 10 bases. Germline loops: CDR1 LGHNT, CDR2 FRNRAP. Germline trimming cut 7 bases from V and 8 bases from J; bases unmatched to any gene: 2. This CDR3 spans 12 amino acids. As DNA, the CDR3 is TGTGCTAGTGTTGGACAGGGGGATGAGCAGTTCTTC. It yields the protein CASVGQGDEQFF.

The chain links TRBV6-6 to TRBJ1-1; D is ambiguous. The CDR3 is 14 residues long. The ends were cut back, 2 bases at V and 6 bases at J, with 13 bases in the middle. Germline CDR1 reads MNHNY; CDR2 reads SVGAGI (reference sequence). In DNA, the CDR3 is TGTGCCAGCAGTTACCTTGAAGGAGTTTCTGAAGCTTTCTTT. Amino acid sequence: CASSYLEGVSEAFF.

The rearrangement links TRBV19 to TRBJ2-2, with 13 bases fitting TRBD2. The germline V gene has CDR1 LNHDA and CDR2 SQIVND (reference sequence). J lost 0 bases, V lost 9 bases, and 4 bases had no gene match. The length of the CDR3 is 16 residues. The CDR3: CASTSGGVTNTGELFF. CDR3 DNA: TGTGCCAGCACTAGCGGGGGGGTTACGAACACCGGGGAGCTGTTTTTT.

V gene TRBV2 combines with J gene TRBJ1-1, with D possibly being TRBD1 (5 bases). This CDR3 is built from 12 residues. The V end lost 7 bases, the J end lost 7 bases, and 13 bases lay between the germline ends. The germline V gene encodes CDR1 SNHLY and CDR2 FYNNEI. The CDR3 reads CASTLQAIEAFF. The CDR3 DNA sequence: TGTGCCAGCACTTTACAGGCGATTGAAGCTTTCTTT. The full variable domain, rest sourced from reference TRBV2 and TRBJ1-1, is EPEVTQTPSHQVTQMGQEVILRCVPISNHLYFYWYRQILGQKVEFLVSFYNNEISEKSEIFDDQFSVERPDGSNFTLKIRSTKLEDSAMYFCASTLQAIEAFFGQGTRLTVV.

This clone was recorded a few times. The chain links TRBV19 to TRBJ2-1; 12 nucleotides match TRBD2. The V gene end was trimmed by 1 base and the J gene end by 8 bases; junction bases not matched to a gene: 6. Germline values: CDR1 LNHDA, CDR2 SQIVND (reference sequence). This CDR3 comprises 16 residues. In nucleotides, the CDR3 is TGTGCCAGTAGTATAGGGTTACTAGCGGGAGGCTATGAGCAGTTCTTC. Protein product: CASSIGLLAGGYEQFF.

The chain employs TRBV5-4 and TRBJ2-7, with TRBD1 identical over 7 bases. This CDR3 comprises 13 residues. Germline assignment: CDR1 SGHNT and CDR2 YYREEE (reference sequence). Unmatched junction bases numbered 2, after V lost 3 bases and J lost 2 bases. The CDR3 coding sequence is TGTGCCAGCAGCTGGGGGACAGCCTACGAGCAGTACTTC. Translation: CASSWGTAYEQYF.

This clone was counted only a few times. The chain is built from TRBV20-1 and TRBJ1-5; D remains unclear. This CDR3 region has 13 residues. Trimming took off 3 bases at V and 4 bases at J, with 10 bases between the two ends. CDR1 and CDR2 (germline): DFQATT, SNEGSKA (reference sequence). The CDR3, as DNA: TGCAGTGCTAGTGAGACACTAAATCAGCCCCAGCATTTT. Protein sequence: CSASETLNQPQHF.

In regard to this clone: The junction departs from the called germline gene at one end, perhaps through a read error. V is TRBV6-1 and J is TRBJ1-1, with a tentative D call TRBD1 (6 bases). The germline V gene has CDR1 MNHNS and CDR2 SASEGT. The CDR3 contains 13 residues. The CDR3 here is CASSERGEGPANF. For the CDR3, the DNA is TGTGCCAGCAGTGAAAGGGGGGAGGGCCCCGCAAACTTT.

DNA for the CDR3: TGTGCCAGCAGCTCCGGGGGCAGGGCTGAAGCTTTCTTT. It encodes CASSSGGRAEAFF. This chain uses TRBV28 with TRBJ1-1, with D perhaps matching TRBD1 (6 bases). The length of the CDR3 is 13 residues. V was pared by 6 bases and J by 6 bases, with 14 bases between. Germline values: CDR1 MDHEN, CDR2 SYDVKM.

V usage is TRBV28 and J usage is TRBJ2-6; a possible D gene is TRBD2 (6 bases). The CDR3 runs 15 residues. Trimming cost V 6 bases and J 3 bases, with 12 bases left between them. The germline V gene encodes CDR1 MDHEN and CDR2 SYDVKM. The CDR3 DNA reads TGTGCCAGCAGCCTAAGGGGAGGTGGGGCCAACGTCCTGACTTTC. Residues: CASSLRGGGANVLTF.

V usage is TRBV3-1 (or the pseudogene TRBV3-2) and J usage is TRBJ1-5, with a tentative D call TRBD1 (6 bases). From germline, CDR1 is LGHDT and CDR2 YNNKEL (reference sequence). The CDR3 spans 15 residues. Trimming left V 3 bases short and J 3 bases short, with 12 bases between. The CDR3 protein is CASSQRGGVNQPQHF. The CDR3 bases are TGTGCCAGCAGCCAGCGAGGGGGTGTCAATCAGCCCCAGCATTTT.